Below, 13 T cell receptor beta chains from the same sample are listed, as sequenced in a study of CD8 T cells in ankylosing spondylitis. Each CDR3 protein gets one entry after TCRdb re-called the 5' RACE reads with MiXCR. The sample lists 100,000 or so distinct CDR3 sequences; nearly 25% were seen once. Sequencing was performed on synovial fluid, either unsorted or a sorted T cell fraction (not recorded which). These receptors were taken from a male donor with ankylosing spondylitis.

The sample holds a few counts of this clonotype. The chain couples TRBV19 to TRBJ2-5; D gene unclear. Trimming left V 4 bases short and J 5 bases short, with 8 bases between. CDR1 is LNHDA and CDR2 is SQIVND in the germline V gene (reference sequence). The CDR3 runs 12 residues. In DNA form, the CDR3 reads TGTGCCAGTAGTAGGCCGGGCGAGACCCAGTACTTC. Its translation: CASSRPGETQYF.

This clonotype was seen more than once but under ten times. V usage is TRBV5-1 and J usage is TRBJ2-1, with 7 nucleotides matching TRBD2. The length of the CDR3 is 13 residues. CDR1 and CDR2 (germline): SGHRS, YFSETQ. V lost 4 bases and J lost 7; bases outside the gene matches: 5. Written as DNA, the CDR3 is TGCGCCAGCAGCGACCGGGGGGAGAATGAGCAGTTCTTC. Its protein is CASSDRGENEQFF.

In its sample, this clonotype was seen a few times. The chain carries TRBV5-1 and TRBJ2-5, with TRBD2 matching 8 bases. The CDR3 loop spans 15 amino acids. Germline CDR1 SGHRS, CDR2 YFSETQ. V lost 2 bases and J lost 1; bases outside the gene matches: 4. In DNA form, the CDR3 reads TGCGCCAGCAGCTTAAGAACTAGCGGCCAAGAGACCCAGTACTTC. Translation: CASSLRTSGQETQYF.

This clonotype was picked up one time. This chain uses TRBV3-1 with TRBJ2-2, with D uncertain. Per the germline V gene, CDR1 is LGHDT and CDR2 is YNNKEL (reference sequence). This CDR3 has 15 residues. The germline V and J ends were trimmed by 2 bases and 2 bases, with 9 bases remaining between them. The CDR3 loop reads CASSQFAANTGELFF. CDR3 DNA sequence: TGTGCCAGCAGCCAATTTGCGGCCAACACCGGGGAGCTGTTTTTT.

This chain joins TRBV5-6 and TRBJ2-1; 12 nucleotides line up with TRBD2. The trim removed 4 bases at V and 4 bases at J, leaving 6 bases unmatched. In germline, CDR1 is SGHDT, CDR2 YYEEEE. This CDR3 is 16 amino acids long. The CDR3 DNA reads as TGTGCCAGCAGCCCAACCGGGACTAGCGGGTACAATGAGCAGTTCTTC. Translated, it gives CASSPTGTSGYNEQFF.

The gene calls are TRBV11-2 and TRBJ1-2, with a possible D match to TRBD1 (5 bases). CDR1 and CDR2 from the germline V gene are SGHAT and FQNNGV. V was trimmed by 3 bases and J by 2 bases, leaving 13 bases between them. The CDR3 loop spans 15 amino acids. CDR3 protein: CASSLIAGGNYGYTF. The DNA for the CDR3 is TGTGCCAGCAGCTTGATAGCGGGGGGGAACTATGGCTACACCTTC.

This clonotype has a handful of counts. This chain connects TRBV7-2 to TRBJ2-1, with D possibly matching TRBD2 (6 bases). With 1 base removed from V and 8 bases from J, the gap between germline ends came to 12 bases. The CDR3 is 14 residues long. Germline CDR1 and CDR2: SGHTA and FQGNSA. The CDR3 coding sequence is TGTGCCAGCAGCTTAGAGGGGCGGAGGGATGAGCAGTTCTTC. The encoded protein is CASSLEGRRDEQFF.

This sequence joins TRBV12-3 or TRBV12-4 and TRBJ2-5, with TRBD2 as a possible D gene (6 bases). The V end lost 4 bases, the J end lost 6 bases, and 15 bases lay between the germline ends. The CDR3 length is 14 residues. The CDR3 protein is CASSSGTRGKTQYF. CDR3 bases: TGTGCCAGCAGTTCTGGGACTCGGGGGAAGACCCAGTACTTC.

The chain carries TRBV12-3 or TRBV12-4 and TRBJ2-2; D remains unclear. This CDR3 has 13 residues. The ends were cut back, 7 bases at V and 6 bases at J, with 12 bases in the middle. The DNA of the CDR3 is TGTGCCAGCACTTATGGCGGTGCCGGGGAGCTGTTTTTT. It specifies CASTYGGAGELFF.

V gene TRBV29-1 combines with J gene TRBJ1-2; unclear D gene. Per germline, CDR1 SQVTM and CDR2 ANQGSEA. Trimming cost V 0 bases and J 4 bases, with 9 bases left between them. There are 13 residues in the CDR3. Here the CDR3 reads CSVEDRRVYGYTF. CDR3 bases: TGCAGCGTTGAAGATAGGCGTGTCTATGGCTACACCTTC.

The chain couples TRBV7-8 to TRBJ2-1; 8 nucleotides agree with TRBD2. Per the germline V gene, CDR1 is SGHVS and CDR2 is FQNEAQ. The V gene end was trimmed by 5 bases and the J gene end by 9 bases; junction bases not matched to a gene: 6. CDR3 length: 13 residues. The CDR3 DNA reads as TGTGCCAGCAGCCCCGGGGGGGCCACTGAGCAGTTCTTC. Protein product: CASSPGGATEQFF.

The chain has TRBV5-1 and TRBJ2-3, with 8 bases fitting TRBD2. Per germline, CDR1 SGHRS and CDR2 YFSETQ. Losses at the gene ends were 0 bases for V and 6 bases for J; bases not matched to a gene: 12. The CDR3 sequence is 17 residues long. The CDR3 DNA follows: TGCGCCAGCAGCTTGGCCCCCTTAGCGGGGACGACCGATACGCAGTATTTT. Amino acids: CASSLAPLAGTTDTQYF.

This clonotype showed up many times. The chain couples TRBV12-3 or TRBV12-4 to TRBJ2-1; 12 positions match TRBD2. CDR3 length: 14 residues. The J segment lost 9 bases and the V segment lost 7 bases, leaving 7 bases of the junction unmatched. This CDR3 reads CASNGGLAGGEQFF. The CDR3 nucleotides are TGTGCCAGCAATGGGGGACTAGCGGGCGGTGAGCAGTTCTTC.